Listed here are 10 T cell receptor beta chains from one sample, sequenced in a study of PD-1 blockade in mismatch repair-deficient tumors. The repertoire was sequenced with immunoSEQ multiplex PCR; TCRdb's copy has only in-frame clones and lacks some. Among some 100,000 clones listed, approximately 80% were seen once. The material was peripheral blood, obtained approximately 35 weeks after starting pembrolizumab. These receptors came from an adult with mismatch repair-deficient cancer.

The J gene is TRBJ2-7, the V gene TRBV5-4; 11 bases are shared with TRBD1. The CDR3 totals 15 residues. J was trimmed by 2 bases and V by 4 bases; bases with no gene match: 5. Germline V gene data show CDR1 as SGHNT and CDR2 as YYREEE (reference sequence). In DNA, the CDR3 is TGTGCCAGCAGCCCGGACAGGGGGCCGCCCTACGAGCAGTACTTC. Protein product: CASSPDRGPPYEQYF.

The chain couples TRBV18 to TRBJ2-7; 7 nucleotides agree with TRBD1. This CDR3 spans 13 amino acids. Germline CDR1 is KGHSH and CDR2 is LQKENI. J gave up 1 base and V 7 bases, and 4 bases lay outside the gene matches. CDR3 bases: TGTGCCAGCTATAGGGACAGTTCCTACGAGCAGTACTTC. Translating it yields CASYRDSSYEQYF.

This clone was seen once. The chain has TRBV7-3 and TRBJ1-1; D is unclear. With 3 bases removed from V and 1 base from J, the gap between germline ends came to 9 bases. The CDR3 has 14 amino acids. Germline loops: CDR1 SGHTA, CDR2 FQGTGA. The chain's CDR3 is CASSFNNANTEAFF. CDR3 nucleotides: TGTGCCAGCAGCTTCAACAACGCGAACACTGAAGCTTTCTTT.

The chain carries TRBV18 and TRBJ1-5; 9 bases are shared with TRBD1. The CDR3 is made up of 16 amino acids. Germline-derived CDR1 and CDR2 are KGHSH and LQKENI. J lost 2 bases, V lost 1 base, and 3 bases had no gene match. CDR3 nucleotide sequence: TGTGCCAGCTCACCACGACAGGGGGATCGCAATCAGCCCCAGCATTTT. Amino acids: CASSPRQGDRNQPQHF. The variable domain in full, with the rest retrieved from reference TRBV18 and TRBJ1-5, is NAGVMQNPRHLVRRRGQEARLRCSPMKGHSHVYWYRQLPEEGLKFMVYLQKENIIDESGMPKERFSAEFPKEGPSILRIQQVVRGDSAAYFCASSPRQGDRNQPQHFGDGTRLSIL.

The chain couples TRBV30 to TRBJ2-6, with D uncertain. Germline CDR1 is GTSNPN and CDR2 is SVGIG (reference sequence). The germline V and J ends were trimmed by 2 bases and 4 bases, with 9 bases remaining between them. This CDR3 region has 14 residues. The CDR3 coding sequence is TGTGCCTGGAGTATTGGAAGCGGGGCCAACGTCCTGACTTTC. This encodes CAWSIGSGANVLTF. Full variable domain (rest looked up from reference TRBV30 and TRBJ2-6): SQTIHQWPATLVQPVGSPLSLECTVEGTSNPNLYWYRQAAGRGLQLLFYSVGIGQISSEVPQNLSASRPQDRQFILSSKKLLLSDSGFYLCAWSIGSGANVLTFGAGSRLTVL.

The chain employs TRBV7-2 and TRBJ2-7, with 8 nucleotides matching TRBD1. The trim removed 5 bases at V and 2 bases at J, leaving 2 bases unmatched. Germline CDR1 SGHTA, CDR2 FQGNSA. This CDR3 is 13 amino acids long. The DNA for the CDR3 is TGTGCCAGCAGCCCCAGGGGGCCCTACGAGCAGTACTTC. It encodes CASSPRGPYEQYF.

V gene TRBV5-5 combines with J gene TRBJ2-5; 7 bases align to TRBD1. The CDR3 is made up of 16 amino acids. J lost 4 bases, V lost 3 bases, and 12 bases had no gene match. Germline V CDR1 and CDR2: SGHKS, YYEKEE (reference sequence). CDR3 sequence (DNA): TGTGCCAGCAGCTCCGATCGACAGGGTGTCCGAGAGACCCAGTACTTC. Its protein is CASSSDRQGVRETQYF.

The chain employs TRBV7-9 and TRBJ2-1; D call uncertain. The CDR3 has 12 amino acids. CDR1 and CDR2 from the germline V gene are SEHNR and FQNEAQ (reference sequence). V dropped 1 base and J dropped 6 bases, with 4 bases sitting between them. The CDR3 sequence is CASSLEGNEQFF. CDR3 DNA: TGTGCCAGCAGCTTAGAAGGCAATGAGCAGTTCTTC.

The gene calls are TRBV5-6 and TRBJ2-7; TRBD2 agrees at 8 bases. CDR3 length equals 13 residues. Germline V CDR1 and CDR2: SGHDT, YYEEEE. V was pared by 2 bases and J by 3 bases, with 1 base of the junction left unmatched. DNA for the CDR3: TGTGCCAGCAGCTTAGCGGGGGTCTACGAGCAGTACTTC. Its protein is CASSLAGVYEQYF.

This clone was seen once. The chain carries TRBV19 and TRBJ2-7; tentative D call: TRBD2 (6 bases). The V gene's germline CDR1 is LNHDA and CDR2 SQIVND (reference sequence). The CDR3 consists of 13 residues. Trimming cost V 10 bases and J 4 bases, with 17 bases left between them. In DNA, the CDR3 is TGTGCCACCCTCGGGAGTGAGGCATACGAGCAGTACTTC. Translation gives CATLGSEAYEQYF.